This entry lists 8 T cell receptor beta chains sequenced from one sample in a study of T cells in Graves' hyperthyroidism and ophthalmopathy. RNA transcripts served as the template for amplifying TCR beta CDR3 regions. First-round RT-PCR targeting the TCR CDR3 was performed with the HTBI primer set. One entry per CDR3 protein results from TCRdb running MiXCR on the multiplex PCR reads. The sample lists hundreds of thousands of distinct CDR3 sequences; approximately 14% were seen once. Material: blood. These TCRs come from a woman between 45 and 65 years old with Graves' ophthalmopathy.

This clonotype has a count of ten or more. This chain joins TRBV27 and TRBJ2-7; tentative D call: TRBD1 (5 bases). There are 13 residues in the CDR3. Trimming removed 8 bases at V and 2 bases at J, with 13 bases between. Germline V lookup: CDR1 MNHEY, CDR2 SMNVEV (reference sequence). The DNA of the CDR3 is TGTGCCAGCGGAAGGGGCAGGGCCTACGAGCAGTACTTC. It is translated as CASGRGRAYEQYF.

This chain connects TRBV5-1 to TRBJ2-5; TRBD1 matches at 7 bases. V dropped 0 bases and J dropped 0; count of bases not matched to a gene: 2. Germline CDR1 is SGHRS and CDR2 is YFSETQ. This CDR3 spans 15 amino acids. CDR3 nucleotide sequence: TGCGCCAGCAGCTTGGAGACAGGGTACCAAGAGACCCAGTACTTC. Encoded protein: CASSLETGYQETQYF.

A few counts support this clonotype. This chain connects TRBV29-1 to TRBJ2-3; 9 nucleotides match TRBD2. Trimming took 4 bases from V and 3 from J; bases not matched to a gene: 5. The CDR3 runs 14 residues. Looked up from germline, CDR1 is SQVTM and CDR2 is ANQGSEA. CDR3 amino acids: CSVVRLAGTDTQYF. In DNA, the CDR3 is TGCAGCGTTGTCCGGCTAGCGGGAACAGATACGCAGTATTTT.

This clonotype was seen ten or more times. The CDR3 nucleotides read TGTGCCATCAGTGAGTCGGCTAGGACGGTGAGCACTGAAGCTTTCTTT. Translation: CAISESARTVSTEAFF. The genes are TRBV10-3 and TRBJ1-1; D remains ambiguous. Between the trimmed V and J ends, which lost 0 bases and 4 bases, there was a span of 15 bases. This CDR3 is built from 16 residues. CDR1 is ENHRY and CDR2 is SYGVKD in the germline V gene.

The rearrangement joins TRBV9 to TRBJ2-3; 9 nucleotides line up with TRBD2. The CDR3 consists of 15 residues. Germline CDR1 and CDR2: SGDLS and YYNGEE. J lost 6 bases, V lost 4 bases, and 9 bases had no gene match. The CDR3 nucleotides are TGTGCCAGCAGCTTTAGCGGGAGACTGACCGATACGCAGTATTTT. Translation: CASSFSGRLTDTQYF.

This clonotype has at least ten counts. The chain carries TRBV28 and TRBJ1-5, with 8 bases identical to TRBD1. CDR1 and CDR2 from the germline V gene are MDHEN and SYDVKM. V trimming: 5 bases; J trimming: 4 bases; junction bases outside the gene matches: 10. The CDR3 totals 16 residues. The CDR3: CASSPQTGAGNQPQHF. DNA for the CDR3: TGTGCCAGCAGTCCGCAGACAGGGGCTGGTAATCAGCCCCAGCATTTT.

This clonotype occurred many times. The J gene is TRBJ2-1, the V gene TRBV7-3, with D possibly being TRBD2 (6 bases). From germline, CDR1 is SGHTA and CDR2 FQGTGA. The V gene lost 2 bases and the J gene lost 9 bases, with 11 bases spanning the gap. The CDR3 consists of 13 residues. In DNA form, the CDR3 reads TGTGCCAGCAGCTTACTAGCGTGGGGTGAGCAGTTCTTC. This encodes CASSLLAWGEQFF.

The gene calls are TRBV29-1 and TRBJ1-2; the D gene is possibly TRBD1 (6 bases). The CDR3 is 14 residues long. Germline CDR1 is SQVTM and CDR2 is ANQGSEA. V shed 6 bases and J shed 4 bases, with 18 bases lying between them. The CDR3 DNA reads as TGCAGCGTAAACCCCAGGACAGAACTCTATGGCTACACCTTC. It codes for CSVNPRTELYGYTF.